A selection of T cell receptor beta chains follows, all from one sample in a study of OX40 agonist ivuxolimab in advanced cancers. Sequenced by immunoSEQ multiplex PCR; TCRdb stores in-frame clones only, minus some. The profile shows tens of thousands of clones, around nine tenths of them singletons. The sample consisted of CD4+ or CD8+ T cells sorted from blood, taken in a trial of the OX40 agonist ivuxolimab. These receptors originate from an adult with an advanced solid tumor such as melanoma, head and neck, liver or kidney cancer. Both conserved end residues are part of each CDR3.

J gene: TRBJ2-6; V gene: TRBV5-1; CDR3 protein: CASGTGGAGANVLTF
J gene: TRBJ1-1; V gene: TRBV4-1; CDR3 protein: CASSQADRQTEAFF
J gene: TRBJ1-3; V gene: TRBV2; CDR3 protein: CASSVLATSGNTIYF
J gene: TRBJ2-2; V gene: TRBV6-1; CDR3 protein: CASRGAGDTGELFF
J gene: TRBJ2-2; V gene: TRBV11-2; CDR3 protein: CATKTMRLSPWELFF
J gene: TRBJ2-3; V gene: TRBV5-1; CDR3 protein: CASSLDIAGPTDTQYF
J gene: TRBJ2-2; V gene: TRBV11-3; CDR3 protein: CASSSRSNTGELFF
J gene: TRBJ2-1; V gene: TRBV18; CDR3 protein: CASSRGTSGRSSYNEQFF
J gene: TRBJ2-2; V gene: TRBV21-1; CDR3 protein: CASRRDRGPKPNTGELFF
J gene: TRBJ1-1; V gene: TRBV5-1; CDR3 protein: CASSILSGQMNTEAFF
J gene: TRBJ2-7; V gene: TRBV28; CDR3 protein: CASSLIAGTGEQYF